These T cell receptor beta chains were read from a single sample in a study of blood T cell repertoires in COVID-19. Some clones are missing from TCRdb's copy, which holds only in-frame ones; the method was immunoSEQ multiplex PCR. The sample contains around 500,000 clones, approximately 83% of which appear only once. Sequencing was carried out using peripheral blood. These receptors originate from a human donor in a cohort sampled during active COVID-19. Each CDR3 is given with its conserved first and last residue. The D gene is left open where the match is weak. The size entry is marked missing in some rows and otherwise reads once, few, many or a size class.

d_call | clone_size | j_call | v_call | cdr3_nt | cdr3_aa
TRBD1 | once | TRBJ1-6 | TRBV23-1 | TGCGCCAGCAGTCAATGGACAGGGGATTCACCCCTCCACTTT | CASSQWTGDSPLHF
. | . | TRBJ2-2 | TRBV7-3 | TGTGCTTCCGCCGGGAGTAACACCGGGGAGCTGTTTTTT | CASAGSNTGELFF
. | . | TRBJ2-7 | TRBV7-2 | TGTGCCAGCAGCTTAGGAGCAGGCTACTCCTACGAGCAGTACTTC | CASSLGAGYSYEQYF
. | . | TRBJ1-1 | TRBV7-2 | TGTGCCAGCAGCTTAGAGCCAAGGACAGTGAACACTGAAGCTTTCTTT | CASSLEPRTVNTEAFF
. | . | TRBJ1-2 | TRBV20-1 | TGCAGTGCTTCGGGAGACTATGGCTACACCTTC | CSASGDYGYTF
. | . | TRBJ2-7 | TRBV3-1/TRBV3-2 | TGTGCCAGCAGCCAAGACCCGGGTAGCTACGAGCAGTACTTC | CASSQDPGSYEQYF
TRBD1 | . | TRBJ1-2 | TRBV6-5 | TGTGCCAGCAGTTACTCGTCGGGACAGAACTATGGCTACACCTTC | CASSYSSGQNYGYTF
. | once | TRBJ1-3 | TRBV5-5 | TGTGCCAGCAGCACTGATACAGGGTCTATCGGAAACACCATATATTTT | CASSTDTGSIGNTIYF
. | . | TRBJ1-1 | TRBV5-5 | TGTGCCAGCAGCTGGTCCCTGGAGGGAGGCACTGAAGCTTTCTTT | CASSWSLEGGTEAFF
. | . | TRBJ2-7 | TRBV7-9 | TGTGCCAGCAGCTCGACAGAGGACTACGAGCAGTACTTC | CASSSTEDYEQYF
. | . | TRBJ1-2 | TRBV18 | TGTGCCAGCACACCGAGTCATAACTATGGCTACACCTTC | CASTPSHNYGYTF
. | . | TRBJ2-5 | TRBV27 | TGTGCCAGCAGTTCACTCCAAGAGACCCAGTACTTC | CASSSLQETQYF
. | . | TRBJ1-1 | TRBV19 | TGTGCCAGTAGTATCCGTCGGGGGGAGGCTTTGAACACTGAAGCTTTCTTT | CASSIRRGEALNTEAFF
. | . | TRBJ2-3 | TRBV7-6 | TGTGCCAGCAGCCAACTGCGGGAAGGCACAGATACGCAGTATTTT | CASSQLREGTDTQYF
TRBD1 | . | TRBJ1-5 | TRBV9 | TGTGCCAGCAGCGCAAGACCCGGGACAGTCAATCAGCCCCAGCATTTT | CASSARPGTVNQPQHF
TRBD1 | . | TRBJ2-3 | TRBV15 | TGTGCCACCAGCTTTCTAGGACAGGGGTTAGATACGCAGTATTTT | CATSFLGQGLDTQYF
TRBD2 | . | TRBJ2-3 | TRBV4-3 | TGCGCCAGCAGCCAAGATGCAGCGGGGACGACCCCAGATACGCAGTATTTT | CASSQDAAGTTPDTQYF
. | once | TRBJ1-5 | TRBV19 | TGTGCCAGTAGTACAGCTCAATTCCGGCGGCTTCAGCCCCAGCATTTT | CASSTAQFRRLQPQHF
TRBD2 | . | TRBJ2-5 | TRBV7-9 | TGTGCCAGCACCGTAGCGGGAGGGCCGGGGGAGACCCAGTACTTC | CASTVAGGPGETQYF
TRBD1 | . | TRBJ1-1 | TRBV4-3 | TGCGCCAGCAGCCATTACGACAGGGATAACACTGAAGCTTTCTTT | CASSHYDRDNTEAFF
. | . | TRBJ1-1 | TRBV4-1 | TGCGCCAGCAGCCAAGATAGGTCGCCGACCGGGTCGGTCTGGGAGGCTTTCTTT | CASSQDRSPTGSVWEAFF
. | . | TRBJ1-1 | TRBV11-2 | TGTGCCACCAGGGTACAGCGGGAACTGGCTGAAGCTTTCTTT | CATRVQRELAEAFF
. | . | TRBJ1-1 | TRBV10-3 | TGTGCCATCAGTGATCTGTTGAACACTGAAGCTTTCTTT | CAISDLLNTEAFF
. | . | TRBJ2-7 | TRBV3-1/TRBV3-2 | TGTGCCAGCAGCCAAAATAGCTACGAGCAGTACTTC | CASSQNSYEQYF
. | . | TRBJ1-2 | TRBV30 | TGTGCCTGGAGTGTAGGGGACTATGGCTACACCTTC | CAWSVGDYGYTF
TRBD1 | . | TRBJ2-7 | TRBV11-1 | TGTGCCAGCAAACGGACAGGGAACTACGAGCAGTACTTC | CASKRTGNYEQYF
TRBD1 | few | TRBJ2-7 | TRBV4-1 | TGCGCCAGCAGCCGGACAGGGGACATAGGCGAGCAGTACTTC | CASSRTGDIGEQYF
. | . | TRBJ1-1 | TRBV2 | TGTGCCAGCAGTGTGCGAGACAGCCCTGTCACTGAAGCTTTCTTT | CASSVRDSPVTEAFF